This TCR beta chain was recorded in a study of PD-L1 blockade in urothelial cancer. Study-wide background: Men with urothelial cancer arising in the bladder made up about 85% of the roughly 29 patients. Timepoints chosen for blood analysis were 3 weeks (second dose) and 6 weeks after treatment start.

CDR3 length equals 14 residues. Germline V CDR1 and CDR2: SGDLS, YYNGEE. V was pared by 4 bases and J by 0 bases, with 9 bases between. Here immunoSEQ multiplex PCR was the method, and the copy in TCRdb shows in-frame clones only, minus some. The table has about 130,000 clones, approximately 84% seen once; the top ten hold roughly 3.2%. This clone has only one observation. Time point here: pretreatment peripheral blood. The receptor comes from a man in his forties or fifties with urothelial cancer. This sequence joins TRBV9 and TRBJ2-3; the D gene is possibly TRBD1 (5 bases). This specimen consisted of PBMCs, obtained around atezolizumab (anti-PD-L1) treatment. The CDR3 DNA reads as TGTGCCAGCAGCCCGAGACAGAGCACAGATACGCAGTATTTT. Residues: CASSPRQSTDTQYF.